This section outlines one T cell receptor (beta chain) sequence together with its context. These data originate in a study of blood T cell repertoires in COVID-19. V shed 5 bases and J shed 6 bases, with 19 bases lying between them. The V gene's germline CDR1 is MDHEN and CDR2 SYDVKM. The CDR3 sequence is 15 residues long. The method was immunoSEQ multiplex PCR; TCRdb's version includes in-frame clones alone and lacks a portion of them. The table shows about 250,000 clones, with about 87% occurring only once. The receptor was isolated from a woman under 40 with COVID-19, enrolled during active disease. The rearrangement links TRBV28 to TRBJ1-2; the D is unclear. The sample consisted of peripheral blood. The CDR3 DNA is TGTGCCAGCAGTCCCTCGGGAAGGGAGGTTGATGGCTACACCTTC. This gives the protein CASSPSGREVDGYTF.